This T cell receptor beta chain was captured in a study of T cells in Graves' hyperthyroidism and ophthalmopathy. TCR beta CDR3 sequences were amplified from RNA transcripts. First-round RT-PCR with HTBI primers amplified the TCR CDR3 region. Each CDR3 protein gets one entry after TCRdb re-called the multiplex PCR reads with MiXCR. The profile shows approximately 560,000 distinct CDR3 sequences, 15% to 17% of them singletons. This clonotype was observed at least ten times. V lost 4 bases and J lost 5, with 14 bases in between. Germline CDR1 reads SGHNT; CDR2 reads YENEEA. The CDR3 consists of 15 residues.

The sequence derives from a young woman with Graves' hyperthyroidism. The sample was blood. The chain carries TRBV11-3 and TRBJ2-2, with D possibly being TRBD2 (6 bases). The CDR3 region has the DNA TGTGCCAGCAGCTACGTAGCGGTCGCGACCGGGGAGCTGTTTTTT. Translating gives CASSYVAVATGELFF. Based on the CDR3 plus reference TRBV11-3 and TRBJ2-2, the full variable domain is EAGVVQSPRYKIIEKKQPVAFWCNPISGHNTLYWYLQNLGQGPELLIRYENEEAVDDSQLPKDRFSAERLKGVDSTLKIQPAELGDSAVYLCASSYVAVATGELFFGEGSRLTVL.